The following is a T cell receptor (beta chain) sequence with its context. The antigen is unknown. This record belongs to a study of immune characteristics of hereditary and idiopathic chronic pancreatitis. Patients having total pancreatectomy with islet autotransplantation provided the chronic pancreatitis pancreas tissue. V was clipped by 5 bases and J by 7 bases; unmatched bases: 5. Germline V gives CDR1 SGHRS, CDR2 YFSETQ. The CDR3 is made up of 14 amino acids. Some clones are missing from TCRdb's copy, which holds only in-frame ones; the method was immunoSEQ multiplex PCR. The data contain approximately 1,600 clones, about 80% of them singletons. Study outcomes and limitations: Immune findings may reflect disease duration, since tissue was only from TPIAT.

The origin of this receptor is a human donor with chronic pancreatitis. Specimen: pancreas tissue with hereditary chronic pancreatitis. The gene calls are TRBV5-1 and TRBJ2-1; TRBD2 matches at 11 bases. The CDR3 nucleotides read TGCGCCAGCAGGTTAGCGGGGGGGCCTAATGAGCAGTTCTTC. Translating gives CASRLAGGPNEQFF.